The 27 T cell receptor beta chains presented below share a single source sample, sequenced in a study of low-dose radiotherapy and immunotherapy resistance in tumors (dated 2022 in TCRdb). Sequencing relied on an Illumina HiSeq 2500. Superscript III and a set of TRAV- and TRBV-specific primers were used to synthesize first-strand cDNA, so that both TCRalpha and TCRbeta chains were covered. TCRs were amplified with Phusion for 15 to 25 PCR cycles using a constant-region primer together with the adapter attached to the V primers. Using fastp trimming at Q25 and MiXCR clonotype assembly, TCRdb reanalyzed the public sequencing data and kept in-frame beta chains. Here each entry gathers all rows of one CDR3 protein and keeps the most common genes and DNA. This sample comprises 60,000 to 90,000 distinct CDR3 sequences, around 30% of them detected only once. The ten largest clones capture 11% of the sample.

The sample's time point label is to be understood as: before trial treatment. The sample consisted of PBMCs, taken before treatment. These receptors were collected from a female donor with ovarian cancer.

The rearrangement links TRBV29-1 to TRBJ2-1; the match to TRBD1 covers 7 bases. The CDR3 runs to 16 residues. From germline, CDR1 is SQVTM and CDR2 ANQGSEA. Losses at the gene ends were 1 base for V and 4 bases for J; bases not matched to a gene: 10. CDR3 sequence reads: CSVEVADRSIYNEQFF. In DNA, the CDR3 is TGCAGCGTTGAAGTCGCGGACAGGTCGATTTACAATGAGCAGTTCTTC.

J is TRBJ2-1 and V is TRBV21-1. TRBV21-1 is labeled a pseudogene. The CDR3 is made up of 13 amino acids. CDR3 residues: CASSKEDHNEQFF. As DNA, the CDR3 is TGTGCCAGCAGCAAAGAGGACCACAATGAGCAGTTCTTC.

This clonotype was recorded many times. This rearrangement joins TRBV11-1 to TRBJ2-5; tentatively, D is TRBD2 (6 bases). This CDR3 is 18 amino acids long. With 1 base removed from V and 0 bases from J, the gap between germline ends came to 18 bases. CDR1 and CDR2 from the germline V gene are SGHAT and FQDESV (reference sequence). CDR3 bases: TGTGCCAGCAGCTTAGATTTTGGTAGCGGAAAGGACCAAGAGACCCAGTACTTC. Protein product: CASSLDFGSGKDQETQYF.

This clonotype was counted many times. The J gene is TRBJ1-2, the V gene TRBV30; D ambiguous. The CDR3 runs to 13 residues. V lost 4 bases to trimming and J lost 2 bases, with 11 bases between them. The germline CDR1 and CDR2 sequences are GTSNPN and SVGIG (reference sequence). The CDR3 DNA is TGTGCCTGGATTCCAGATCTAAACTATGGCTACACCTTC. It encodes CAWIPDLNYGYTF.

This clonotype was picked up many times. V and J are TRBV4-3 and TRBJ2-1; D possibly corresponds to TRBD1 (6 bases). V shed 0 bases and J shed 2 bases, with 14 bases lying between them. The CDR3 loop spans 17 amino acids. CDR1 LGHNA and CDR2 YSLEER come from the germline V gene. CDR3 sequence (DNA): TGCGCCAGCAGCCAAGAGCAGGGGTTTGGGACCTACAATGAGCAGTTCTTC. Residues: CASSQEQGFGTYNEQFF.

There are many counts of this clonotype. The gene calls are TRBV20-1 and TRBJ1-5; possibly TRBD1 for D (5 bases). Germline CDR1 DFQATT, CDR2 SNEGSKA (reference sequence). V was trimmed by 5 bases and J by 0 bases, leaving 14 bases between them. This CDR3 spans 15 amino acids. CDR3 loop: CSAAGGGDSNQPQHF. CDR3 sequence (DNA): TGCAGTGCTGCCGGGGGGGGGGATAGCAATCAGCCCCAGCATTTT.

This clonotype was seen ten or more times. The chain couples TRBV24-1 to TRBJ1-2; TRBD1 matches at 9 bases. The V segment lost 2 bases and the J segment 4 bases; nucleotides outside the gene matches: 13. Germline V gene data show CDR1 as KGHDR and CDR2 as SFDVKD. The CDR3 has 18 amino acids. CDR3 amino acids: CATSDSRDRAKTSYGYTF. The CDR3 DNA follows: TGTGCCACCAGTGATTCACGGGACAGGGCCAAAACTTCCTATGGCTACACCTTC.

This clonotype was observed many times. J is TRBJ2-3 and V is TRBV10-3, with 7 positions matching TRBD1. V was clipped by 6 bases and J by 4 bases; unmatched bases: 10. The germline V gene encodes CDR1 ENHRY and CDR2 SYGVKD. The CDR3 consists of 15 residues. The CDR3 DNA follows: TGTGCCATCAGCCAACAGGGGCCAGGGGCAGATACGCAGTATTTT. It encodes CAISQQGPGADTQYF.

In this sample, this clonotype turned up many times. The chain carries TRBV7-3 and TRBJ2-7, with D perhaps matching TRBD1 (5 bases). Trimming took off 0 bases at V and 1 base at J, with 7 bases between the two ends. Germline lookup yields CDR1 SGHTA and CDR2 FQGTGA. The CDR3 is 14 amino acids. CDR3 DNA sequence: TGTGCCAGCAGCTTAACTTGGACATCCTACGAGCAGTACTTC. Its protein is CASSLTWTSYEQYF.

A note on this clonotype: A read error is the likely source, as a far larger clone sits one nucleotide away. The chain couples TRBV6-5 to TRBJ2-7, with a tentative D call TRBD1 (6 bases). Germline V gene sequence: CDR1 MNHEY, CDR2 SVGAGI. V lost 5 bases to trimming and J lost 4 bases, with 9 bases between them. The CDR3 contains 12 residues. CDR3 amino acids: CASSETGYEQYF. CDR3 DNA: TGTGCCAGCAGTGAAACAGGGTACGAGCAGTACTTC.

The chain is built from TRBV6-5 and TRBJ2-6, with unresolved D. The CDR3 spans 16 residues. Germline CDR1 is MNHEY and CDR2 is SVGAGI. Trimming stripped 5 bases from V and 4 bases from J, with 15 bases between. The CDR3 sequence is CASSDSSLAGANVLTF. DNA for the CDR3: TGTGCCAGCAGTGATTCCTCGTTAGCCGGGGCCAACGTCCTGACTTTC.

This clonotype came up a few times. The chain is built from TRBV12-3 or TRBV12-4 and TRBJ2-3; 8 positions agree with TRBD1. The CDR3 sequence is 14 residues long. V shed 6 bases and J 4 bases; nucleotides not matched to a gene: 6. CDR3 protein: CASSRLDRADTQYF. As DNA, the CDR3 is TGTGCCAGCAGCCGCTTGGACAGGGCAGATACGCAGTATTTT.

This clonotype was detected many times. The V call is TRBV19, the J call TRBJ1-5; 9 nucleotides align to TRBD1. Germline lookup yields CDR1 LNHDA and CDR2 SQIVND (reference sequence). V was pared by 6 bases and J by 2 bases, with 5 bases of the junction left unmatched. CDR3 length equals 15 residues. CDR3 bases: TGTGCCAGTAGCATGGGGGACAGGGGCAATCAGCCCCAGCATTTT. Protein product: CASSMGDRGNQPQHF.

This clonotype was detected ten times or more. The chain joins TRBV2 to TRBJ2-5; D not certain. This CDR3 spans 11 amino acids. CDR1 and CDR2 (germline): SNHLY, FYNNEI. V shed 4 bases and J shed 3 bases, with 3 bases lying between them. The CDR3 loop is CASSVEETQYF. Here the CDR3 DNA reads TGTGCCAGCAGTGTAGAAGAGACCCAGTACTTC.

This clonotype was observed many times. The gene calls are TRBV28 and TRBJ1-1, with 7 nucleotides matching TRBD1. The J segment lost 8 bases and the V segment lost 10 bases, leaving 4 bases of the junction unmatched. Germline CDR1 reads MDHEN; CDR2 reads SYDVKM. The CDR3 extends over 10 amino acids. CDR3 in amino acids: CATKTGEAFF. The DNA for the CDR3 is TGTGCCACCAAGACAGGGGAAGCTTTCTTT.

This clonotype was seen many times. No DNA is shown, since the ends of the CDR3 on it are uncertain; the CDR3 is the one TCRdb lists. The V call is TRBV13, the J call TRBJ2-2; the table gives TRBD1 as D, unverified against the DNA. 23 amino acids form the CDR3, both terminal residues included. Germline CDR1 reads PRHDT; CDR2 reads FYEKMQ (reference sequence). This CDR3 reads CASSTERDRVRRRPKPTPGSCFF.

In this sample, this clonotype turned up a few times. J is TRBJ1-6 and V is TRBV27, with a weak D call TRBD1 (5 bases). V shed 4 bases and J shed 8 bases, with 21 bases lying between them. Germline V gene data show CDR1 as MNHEY and CDR2 as SMNVEV (reference sequence). CDR3 length: 17 residues. The CDR3 coding sequence is TGTGCCAGCAGTTCATTTGGATCGGGACTGGGGGATTCACCCCTCCACTTT. Translating it yields CASSSFGSGLGDSPLHF.

As to this clonotype: A far larger clone differs by one base, so this is likely a read error. The chain uses TRBV21-1 and TRBJ2-7; TRBD2, the D gene given by the table, was not confirmed from the DNA. TRBV21-1 is a pseudogene segment. The CDR3 has 15 residues. The CDR3 region is CASSKDGRAHNEQYF. For the CDR3, the DNA is TGTGCCAGCAGCAAAGATGGCAGGGCCCACAATGAGCAGTACTTC.

A word on this clonotype: Its ends do not fully match the called genes, so a read error is possible. The chain couples TRBV5-4 to TRBJ2-7; TRBD1 might be the D (6 bases). CDR1 SGHNT and CDR2 YYREEE come from the germline V gene (reference sequence). The CDR3 sequence is 14 residues long. CDR3 in DNA: TGTGCTAGCATCTTGGGGGCCAAAACGAACGAGCAGTACTTC. Residues: CASILGAKTNEQYF.

The rearrangement uses TRBV28 and TRBJ2-7; tentatively, D is TRBD2 (5 bases). This CDR3 is 12 amino acids long. Germline assignment: CDR1 MDHEN and CDR2 SYDVKM. V was pared by 6 bases and J by 7 bases, with 13 bases between. The CDR3 here is CASSNTRGEQYF. CDR3 DNA sequence: TGTGCCAGCAGCAACACCCGAGGGGAGCAGTACTTC.

This clonotype showed up just once. V gene TRBV2 combines with J gene TRBJ1-2; D is possibly TRBD1 (6 bases). The CDR3 has 15 residues. Germline CDR1 SNHLY, CDR2 FYNNEI. The germline V and J ends were trimmed by 3 bases and 8 bases, with 19 bases remaining between them. As DNA, the CDR3 is TGTGCCAGCAGTGACGAGCGGGGGGCGTTAAAAGGCTACACCTTC. This codes for CASSDERGALKGYTF.

Ten or more counts support this clonotype. The junction does not match germline at one end; this may be a read error. V is TRBV23-1 and J is TRBJ2-7; D is ambiguous. TRBV23-1 is designated an ORF whose function remains uncertain. The CDR3 extends over 10 amino acids. Here the CDR3 reads CASSQSSAHF. The CDR3 DNA sequence: TGCGCCAGCAGTCAATCAAGCGCTCACTTC.

The V and J genes are TRBV28 and TRBJ1-1; 9 nucleotides match TRBD1. The trim removed 6 bases at V and 0 bases at J, leaving 14 bases unmatched. This CDR3 is built from 18 residues. The germline V gene encodes CDR1 MDHEN and CDR2 SYDVKM. CDR3 sequence: CASRPSTGTGSLNTEAFF. DNA for the CDR3: TGTGCCAGCAGACCCTCAACCGGGACAGGGTCCTTGAACACTGAAGCTTTCTTT. The full variable domain, in which reference TRBV28 and TRBJ1-1 provide the parts outside the CDR3, is DVKVTQSSRYLVKRTGEKVFLECVQDMDHENMFWYRQDPGLGLRLIYFSYDVKMKEKGDIPEGYSVSREKKERFSLILESASTNQTSMYLCASRPSTGTGSLNTEAFFGQGTRLTVV.

This clonotype occurred many times. V is TRBV12-3 or TRBV12-4 and J is TRBJ1-4; the D gene is possibly TRBD1 (5 bases). V was shortened by 2 bases and J by 5 bases, with 12 bases between the two germline ends. The CDR3 covers 15 residues. CDR3 sequence reads: CASSLSGTVNEKLFF. Written as DNA, the CDR3 is TGTGCCAGCAGTTTAAGCGGGACGGTGAATGAAAAACTGTTTTTT.

This chain connects TRBV2 to TRBJ2-3; weak D call: TRBD2 (6 bases). V lost 6 bases, J lost 2 bases, and 15 bases lay in between. From germline, CDR1 is SNHLY and CDR2 FYNNEI. There are 15 residues in the CDR3. The CDR3 here is CASRAPGGITDTQYF. The DNA of the CDR3 is TGTGCCAGCAGAGCTCCAGGAGGGATCACAGATACGCAGTATTTT.

This clonotype has ten or more counts. The V and J genes are TRBV29-1 and TRBJ1-1; D uncertain. Germline V gives CDR1 SQVTM, CDR2 ANQGSEA. V lost 0 bases and J lost 9, with 14 bases in between. The length of the CDR3 is 13 residues. The CDR3 is CSVEERLAGKAFF. Written as DNA, the CDR3 is TGCAGCGTTGAAGAAAGGTTGGCAGGAAAAGCTTTCTTT.

This clonotype was counted many times. The gene calls are TRBV21-1 and TRBJ2-1; the listed D gene, TRBD2, was not tested against the DNA. TRBV21-1 is labeled a pseudogene. The CDR3 is made up of 16 amino acids. CDR3 bases: TGTGCCAGCAGCAAGGGCCTGACGGCGGGAGTTTATGAGCAGTTCTTC. Its protein is CASSKGLTAGVYEQFF.